This TCR beta chain was profiled in a study of control samples from healthy donors and cancer patients. TCRdb's table, derived via immunoSEQ multiplex PCR, lists solely in-frame clones and lacks some. The sample records some 210,000 clones, around 93% being singletons. The clonotype comes from a young man in good health. Material for sequencing was blood.

The CDR3: CASSPMDRGNTIYF. The CDR3, as DNA: TGTGCCAGCTCACCAATGGACAGGGGGAACACCATATATTTT. This rearrangement joins TRBV18 to TRBJ1-3, with 10 nucleotides matching TRBD1. V lost 2 bases, J lost 7 bases, and 2 bases stayed unmatched. The germline CDR1 and CDR2 sequences are KGHSH and LQKENI. This CDR3 comprises 14 residues.